The entry below gives a single T cell receptor beta chain sequence along with its context. The ends lost 5 bases at V and 6 bases at J; junction bases unmatched: 12. The CDR3 spans 17 residues. Germline V CDR1 and CDR2: KGHSH, LQKENI. All the patients suffered relapse after autologous stem cell transplantation, and brentuximab vedotin exposure differed. The data were obtained in a study of PD-1 blockade in classical Hodgkin lymphoma. Produced via immunoSEQ multiplex PCR; TCRdb's table is partial and in-frame only. The profile shows around 91,000 clones, around 81% of them singletons. The sample here was peripheral blood mononuclear cells (PBMCs), taken before the second cycle of nivolumab. The V call is TRBV18, the J call TRBJ2-7, with 14 bases lining up with TRBD2. This receptor was obtained from a human donor with classical Hodgkin lymphoma. The CDR3 is CASSTTGTSGSSGEQYF. Here the CDR3 DNA reads TGTGCCAGCTCAACGACCGGGACTAGCGGGAGTTCCGGCGAGCAGTACTTC.